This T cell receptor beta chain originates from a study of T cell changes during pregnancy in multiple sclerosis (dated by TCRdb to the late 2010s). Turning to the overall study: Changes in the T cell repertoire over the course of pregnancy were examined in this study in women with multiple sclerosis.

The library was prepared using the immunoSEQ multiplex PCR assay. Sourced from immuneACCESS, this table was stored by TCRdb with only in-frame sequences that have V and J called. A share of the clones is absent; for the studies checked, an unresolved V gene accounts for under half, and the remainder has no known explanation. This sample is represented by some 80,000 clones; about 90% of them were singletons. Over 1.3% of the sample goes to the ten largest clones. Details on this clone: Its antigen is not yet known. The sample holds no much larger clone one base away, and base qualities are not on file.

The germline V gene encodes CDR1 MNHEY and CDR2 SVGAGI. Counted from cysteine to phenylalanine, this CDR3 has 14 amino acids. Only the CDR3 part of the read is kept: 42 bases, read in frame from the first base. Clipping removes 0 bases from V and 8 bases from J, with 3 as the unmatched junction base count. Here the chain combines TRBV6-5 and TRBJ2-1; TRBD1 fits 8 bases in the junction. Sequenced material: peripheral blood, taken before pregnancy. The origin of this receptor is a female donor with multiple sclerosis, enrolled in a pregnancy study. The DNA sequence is TGTGCCAGCAGTTACTCGCCAGGGGGCGATGAGCAGTTCTTC. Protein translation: CASSYSPGGDEQFF.